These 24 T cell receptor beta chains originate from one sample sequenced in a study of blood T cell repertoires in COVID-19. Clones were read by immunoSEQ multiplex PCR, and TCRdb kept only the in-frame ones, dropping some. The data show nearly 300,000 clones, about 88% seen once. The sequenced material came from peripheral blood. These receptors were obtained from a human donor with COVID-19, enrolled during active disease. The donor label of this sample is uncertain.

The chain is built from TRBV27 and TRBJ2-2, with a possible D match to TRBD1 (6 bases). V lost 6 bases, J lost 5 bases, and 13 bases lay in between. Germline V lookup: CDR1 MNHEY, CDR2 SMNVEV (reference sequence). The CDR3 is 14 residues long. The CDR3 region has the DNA TGTGCCAGCAGCTTGACAGGAGGAACCGGGGAGCTGTTTTTT. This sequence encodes CASSLTGGTGELFF.

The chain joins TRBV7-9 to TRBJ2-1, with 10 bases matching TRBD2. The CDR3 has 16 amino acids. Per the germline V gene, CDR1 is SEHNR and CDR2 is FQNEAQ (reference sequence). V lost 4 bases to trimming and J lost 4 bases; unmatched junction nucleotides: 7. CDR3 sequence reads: CASSSTGLAAYNEQFF. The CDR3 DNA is TGTGCCAGCAGCTCGACCGGACTAGCGGCGTACAATGAGCAGTTCTTC.

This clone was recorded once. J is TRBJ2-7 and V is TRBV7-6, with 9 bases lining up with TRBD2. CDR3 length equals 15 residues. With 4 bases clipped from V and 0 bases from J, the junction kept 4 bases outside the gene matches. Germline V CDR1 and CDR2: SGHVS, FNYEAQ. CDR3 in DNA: TGTGCCAGCAGCTCGCTAGCGGGAAGCTCCTACGAGCAGTACTTC. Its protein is CASSSLAGSSYEQYF.

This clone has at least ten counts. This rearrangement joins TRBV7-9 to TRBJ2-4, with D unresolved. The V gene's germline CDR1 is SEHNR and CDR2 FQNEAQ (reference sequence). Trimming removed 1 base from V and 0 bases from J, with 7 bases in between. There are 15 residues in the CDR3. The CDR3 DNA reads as TGTGCCAGCAGCTTAGTAACGGGAGCCAAAAACATTCAGTACTTC. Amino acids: CASSLVTGAKNIQYF.

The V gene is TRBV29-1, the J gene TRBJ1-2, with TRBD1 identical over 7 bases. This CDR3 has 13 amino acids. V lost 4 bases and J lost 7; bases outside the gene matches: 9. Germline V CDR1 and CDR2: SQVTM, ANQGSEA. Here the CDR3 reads CSVGTGDWGGYTF. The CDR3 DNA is TGCAGCGTTGGCACAGGGGATTGGGGTGGCTACACCTTC.

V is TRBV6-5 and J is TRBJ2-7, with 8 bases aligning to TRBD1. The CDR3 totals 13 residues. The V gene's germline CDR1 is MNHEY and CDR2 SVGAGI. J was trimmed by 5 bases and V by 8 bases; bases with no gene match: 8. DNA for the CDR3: TGTGCCAGCCCGGGACAGGTTATCCACGAGCAGTACTTC. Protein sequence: CASPGQVIHEQYF.

In DNA, the CDR3 is TGTGCCAGCTCGGGTCCCTTCGGGGACACCATATATTTT. It yields the protein CASSGPFGDTIYF. V usage is TRBV3-1 (or the pseudogene TRBV3-2) and J usage is TRBJ1-3; D remains ambiguous. Germline lookup yields CDR1 LGHDT and CDR2 YNNKEL (reference sequence). V lost 8 bases and J 8 bases, leaving 16 bases between the germline ends. The CDR3 loop spans 13 amino acids.

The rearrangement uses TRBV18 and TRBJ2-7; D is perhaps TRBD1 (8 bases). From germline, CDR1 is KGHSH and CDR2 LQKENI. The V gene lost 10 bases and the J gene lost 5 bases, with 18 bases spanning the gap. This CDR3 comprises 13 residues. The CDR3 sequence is CANLTGEGHEQYF. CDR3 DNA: TGTGCCAACCTGACAGGGGAGGGCCACGAGCAGTACTTC.

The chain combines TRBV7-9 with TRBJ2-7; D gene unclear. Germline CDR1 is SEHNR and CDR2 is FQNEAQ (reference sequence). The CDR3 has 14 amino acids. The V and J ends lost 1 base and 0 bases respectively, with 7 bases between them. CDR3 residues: CASSLVTSSYEQYF. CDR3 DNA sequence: TGTGCCAGCAGCTTAGTCACGAGCTCCTACGAGCAGTACTTC.

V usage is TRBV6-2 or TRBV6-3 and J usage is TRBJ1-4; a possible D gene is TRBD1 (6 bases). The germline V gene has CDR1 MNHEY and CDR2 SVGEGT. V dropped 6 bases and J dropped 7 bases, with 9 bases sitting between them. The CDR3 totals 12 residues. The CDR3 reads CASSDRFEKLFF. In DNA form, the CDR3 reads TGTGCCAGCAGCGACAGGTTTGAAAAACTGTTTTTT.

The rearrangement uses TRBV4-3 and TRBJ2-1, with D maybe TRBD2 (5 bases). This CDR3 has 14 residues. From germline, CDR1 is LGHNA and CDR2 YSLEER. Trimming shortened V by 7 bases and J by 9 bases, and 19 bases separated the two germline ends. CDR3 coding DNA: TGCGCCAGCAAGCTAGACCCGGGGAGAGGTGAGCAGTTCTTC. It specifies CASKLDPGRGEQFF.

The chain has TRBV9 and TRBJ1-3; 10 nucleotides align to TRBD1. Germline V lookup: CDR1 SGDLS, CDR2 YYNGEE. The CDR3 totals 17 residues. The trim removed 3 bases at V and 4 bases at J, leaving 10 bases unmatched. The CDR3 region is CASSAPTGGAGGNTIYF. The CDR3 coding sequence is TGTGCCAGCAGCGCCCCGACAGGGGGCGCGGGAGGAAACACCATATATTTT.

CDR3 region: CASKAAGTGELFF. CDR3 DNA: TGTGCCAGCAAGGCGGCGGGGACCGGGGAGCTGTTTTTT. The chain links TRBV12-3 or TRBV12-4 to TRBJ2-2; maybe TRBD2 (6 bases). V lost 7 bases to trimming and J lost 5 bases, with 11 bases between them. The CDR3 totals 13 residues.

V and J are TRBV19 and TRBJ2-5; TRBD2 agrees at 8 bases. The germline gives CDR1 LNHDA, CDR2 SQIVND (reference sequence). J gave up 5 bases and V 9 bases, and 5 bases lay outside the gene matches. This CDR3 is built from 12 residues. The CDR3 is CASRGGGETQYF. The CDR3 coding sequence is TGTGCCAGCAGAGGCGGGGGGGAGACCCAGTACTTC.

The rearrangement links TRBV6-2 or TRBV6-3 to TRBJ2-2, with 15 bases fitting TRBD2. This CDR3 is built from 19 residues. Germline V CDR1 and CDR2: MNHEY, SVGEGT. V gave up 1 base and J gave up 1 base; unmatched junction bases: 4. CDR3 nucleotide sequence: TGTGCCAGCAGTTACTTCGGACTAGCGGGAGGGAGGAACACCGGGGAGCTGTTTTTT. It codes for CASSYFGLAGGRNTGELFF.

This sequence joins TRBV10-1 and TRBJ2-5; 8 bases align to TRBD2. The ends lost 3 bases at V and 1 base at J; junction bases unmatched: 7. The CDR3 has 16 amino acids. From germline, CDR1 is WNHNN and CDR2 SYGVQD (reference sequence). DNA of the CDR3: TGCGCCAGCAGTGATCCCTCGGGAGGGGGCCAAGAGACCCAGTACTTC. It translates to CASSDPSGGGQETQYF.

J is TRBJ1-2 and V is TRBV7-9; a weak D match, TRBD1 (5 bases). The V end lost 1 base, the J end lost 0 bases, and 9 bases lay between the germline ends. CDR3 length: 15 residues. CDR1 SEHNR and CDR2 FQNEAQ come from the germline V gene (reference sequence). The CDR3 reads CASSLGREANYGYTF. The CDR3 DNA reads TGTGCCAGCAGCTTAGGCAGGGAAGCTAACTATGGCTACACCTTC. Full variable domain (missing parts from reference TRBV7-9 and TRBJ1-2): DTGVSQNPRHKITKRGQNVTFRCDPISEHNRLYWYRQTLGQGPEFLTYFQNEAQLEKSRLLSDRFSAERPKGSFSTLEIQRTEQGDSAMYLCASSLGREANYGYTFGSGTRLTVV.

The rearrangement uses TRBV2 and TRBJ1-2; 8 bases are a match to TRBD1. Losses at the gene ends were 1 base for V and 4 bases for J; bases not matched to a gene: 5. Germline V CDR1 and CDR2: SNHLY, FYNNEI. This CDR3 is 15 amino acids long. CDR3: CASSEGGTGSYGYTF. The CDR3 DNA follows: TGTGCCAGCAGTGAAGGGGGGACAGGATCCTATGGCTACACCTTC.

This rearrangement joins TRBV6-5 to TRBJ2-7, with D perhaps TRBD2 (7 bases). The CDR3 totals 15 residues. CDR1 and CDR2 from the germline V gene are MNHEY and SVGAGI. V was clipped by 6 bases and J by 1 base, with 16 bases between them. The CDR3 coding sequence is TGTGCCAGCAGAAACCCGGGGGGCGAGTCCTACGAGCAGTACTTC. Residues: CASRNPGGESYEQYF.

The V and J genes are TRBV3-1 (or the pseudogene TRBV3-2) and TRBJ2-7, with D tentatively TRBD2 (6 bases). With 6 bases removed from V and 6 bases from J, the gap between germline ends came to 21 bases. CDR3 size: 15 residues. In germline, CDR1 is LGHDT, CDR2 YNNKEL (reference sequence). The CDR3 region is CASSGEAAVAGEQYF. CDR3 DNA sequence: TGTGCCAGCAGTGGGGAGGCGGCCGTCGCGGGCGAGCAGTACTTC.

The CDR3 region has the DNA TGTGCCAGCAGTTTCACGGGTAACTATGGCTACACCTTC. Its protein product is CASSFTGNYGYTF. This chain joins TRBV28 and TRBJ1-2, with no clear D. This CDR3 has 13 residues. V was trimmed by 3 bases and J by 1 base, leaving 6 bases between them. Germline CDR1 is MDHEN and CDR2 is SYDVKM.

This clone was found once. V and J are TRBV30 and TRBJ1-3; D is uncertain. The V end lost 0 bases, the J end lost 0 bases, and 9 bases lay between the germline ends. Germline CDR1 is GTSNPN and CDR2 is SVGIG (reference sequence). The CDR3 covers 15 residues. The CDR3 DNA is TGTGCCTGGAGTGTTGAAGCTATCTCTGGAAACACCATATATTTT. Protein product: CAWSVEAISGNTIYF. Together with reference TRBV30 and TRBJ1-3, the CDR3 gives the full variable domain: SQTIHQWPATLVQPVGSPLSLECTVEGTSNPNLYWYRQAAGRGLQLLFYSVGIGQISSEVPQNLSASRPQDRQFILSSKKLLLSDSGFYLCAWSVEAISGNTIYFGEGSWLTVV.

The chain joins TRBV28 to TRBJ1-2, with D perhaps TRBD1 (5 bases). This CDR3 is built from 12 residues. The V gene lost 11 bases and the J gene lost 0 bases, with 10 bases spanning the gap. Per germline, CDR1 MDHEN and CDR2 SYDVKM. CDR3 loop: CAVTAANYGYTF. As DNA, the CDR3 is TGTGCCGTGACAGCTGCTAACTATGGCTACACCTTC.

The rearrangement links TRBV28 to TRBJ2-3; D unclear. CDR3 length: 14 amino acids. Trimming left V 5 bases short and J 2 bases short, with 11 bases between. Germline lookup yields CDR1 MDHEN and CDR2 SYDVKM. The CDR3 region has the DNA TGTGCCAGCAGTCTCTCCCCGTCCACAGATACGCAGTATTTT. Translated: CASSLSPSTDTQYF.